This T cell receptor beta chain emerged from a study of T-cell reconstitution after alpha-beta-depleted transplantation in children. Study findings and constraints: By one year post-transplant, T-cell counts and diversity largely arose from T cells that were newly produced. Several hundred expanded graft clones reportedly supplied alpha-beta T cells about two months after transplant.

Germline loops: CDR1 WSHSY, CDR2 SAAADI. The CDR3 contains 14 residues. J was trimmed by 7 bases and V by 6 bases; bases with no gene match: 7. Unique molecular identifiers were incorporated into the prepared TCRbeta library. TCRdb itself ran the PCR reads through MiXCR, one entry per CDR3 protein. This sample yields some 78,000 distinct CDR3 sequences, of which 13% to 15% are seen a single time; about 30% belongs to the top ten. This clonotype has more than one count but fewer than ten. Its matching antigen is unknown. The clonotype comes from a male patient aged 2 to 9 who had a stem cell transplant for acute lymphoblastic leukemia, so the T cells may come from the graft donor. The chain has TRBV10-2 and TRBJ2-7, with 12 bases matching TRBD1. This specimen was PBMCs, mostly from graft donor cells, taken 180 days after TCRalphabeta/CD19-depleted stem cell transplant. In DNA, the CDR3 is TGCGCCAGCAGCCGGGACAGGGGGCGCGGAGAGCAGTACTTC. Amino acids: CASSRDRGRGEQYF.